Below, one T cell receptor beta chain is given with its context. There is no known antigen for this receptor. The sample holds no much larger clone one base away, and base qualities are not on file. The entry originates in a study of control samples from healthy donors and cancer patients (TCRdb year 2020). The library was generated by the immunoSEQ multiplex PCR assay. Sourced from immuneACCESS, this table was stored by TCRdb with only in-frame sequences that have V and J called. A share of the clones is absent; for the studies checked, an unresolved V gene accounts for under half, and the remainder has no known explanation. The sample yields roughly 94,000 clones; 65% to 85% were counted once. The ten largest clones add up to 30% to 40% of the sample. Reading from cysteine to phenylalanine, the CDR3 counts 15 amino acids. This entry keeps only the CDR3 DNA: 45 bases, framed from base 1. Trimming removed 6 bases from V and 6 bases from J, leaving 18 bases between the germline ends. The germline V gene sets CDR1 to MNHEY and CDR2 to SVGAGI.

The receptor was derived from a man between 65 and 85 years old with lung cancer. Sequencing was performed on PBMCs. The chain was built from TRBV6-5 and TRBJ1-5; the D gene is unclear. The DNA sequence is as follows: TGTGCCAGCAGAGCGACTGCTGTAGTAGGTCAGCCCCAGCATTTT. It translates as CASRATAVVGQPQHF.